One sample yielded the 2 T cell receptor beta chains listed below, sequenced in a study of identical twins. TCRdb re-analysed the 5' RACE reads in MiXCR, keeping a single row per CDR3 protein. The sample shows 210,000 or so distinct CDR3 sequences, approximately 15% of them seen only once. The same sample was also used in a study of T cells expressing NK-cell markers.

Input material: CD8+ T cells sorted from blood. These receptors all stem from a woman aged 18-29 years in good health.

The rearrangement links TRBV5-1 to TRBJ1-1, with D possibly being TRBD1 (6 bases). V was trimmed by 4 bases and J by 8 bases, leaving 15 bases between them. This CDR3 has 13 amino acids. In germline, CDR1 is SGHRS, CDR2 YFSETQ. The chain's CDR3 is CASSPQGSDEAFF. CDR3 in DNA: TGCGCCAGCAGCCCACAGGGATCGGACGAAGCTTTCTTT.

This chain uses TRBV2 with TRBJ1-1, with a possible D match to TRBD1 (5 bases). The CDR3 totals 11 residues. The V end was cut by 8 bases, the J end by 4 bases, with 8 bases between. Germline loops: CDR1 SNHLY, CDR2 FYNNEI. CDR3 bases: TGTGCCAGCGGACACTTCACTGAAGCTTTCTTT. Amino acids: CASGHFTEAFF.